These 20 T cell receptor beta chains were all obtained from the same sample, sequenced in a study of blood T cell repertoires in COVID-19 (TCRdb year 2020). Libraries came from the immunoSEQ multiplex PCR assay. In TCRdb, the immuneACCESS table is reduced to in-frame sequences with V and J assigned. These tables do not hold every clone; where another copy was compared, an unresolved V gene accounts for under half, and the others remain unexplained. This sample has over 70,000 clones in its table, and about 87% of those were observed once. The ten largest make up 11% of the sample. Sequencing was carried out using peripheral blood. The receptors were sampled from a man of 80 years or more with acute or convalescent COVID-19.

The rearrangement links TRBV9 to TRBJ2-1; 14 bases are a match to TRBD2. V lost 7 bases, J lost 7 bases, and 4 bases stayed unmatched. This CDR3 has 14 residues. Per germline, CDR1 SGDLS and CDR2 YYNGEE. This chain's CDR3 is CASARTSGRNEQFF. In nucleotides, the CDR3 is TGTGCCAGCGCGCGGACTAGCGGGAGGAATGAGCAGTTCTTC.

This rearrangement joins TRBV5-1 to TRBJ1-6, with D possibly being TRBD1 (5 bases). Germline lookup yields CDR1 SGHRS and CDR2 YFSETQ. This CDR3 is 14 amino acids long. With 0 bases removed from V and 9 bases from J, the gap between germline ends came to 10 bases. DNA for the CDR3: TGCGCCAGCAGCTTGGCCAGGGCCGGTTCACCCCTCCACTTT. Translation gives CASSLARAGSPLHF.

This clone came up once. The chain recombines TRBV6-1 with TRBJ1-6; D ambiguous. The germline V and J ends were trimmed by 0 bases and 0 bases, with 9 bases remaining between them. Germline V gene lookup returns CDR1 MNHNS and CDR2 SASEGT. The CDR3 extends over 17 amino acids. CDR3 bases: TGTGCCAGCAGTGAAGCGCCAACGGGCTCCTATAATTCACCCCTCCACTTT. Its protein is CASSEAPTGSYNSPLHF.

The V and J genes are TRBV10-3 and TRBJ1-2; no clear D gene. V gave up 4 bases and J gave up 0 bases, with 12 bases separating them. Germline V CDR1 and CDR2: ENHRY, SYGVKD. The CDR3 has 15 amino acids. CDR3 sequence (DNA): TGTGCCATCAGTGCCCGGGTAGAAGCTAACTATGGCTACACCTTC. Amino acids: CAISARVEANYGYTF.

This clone was counted between two and nine times. J is TRBJ1-4 and V is TRBV7-9, with D maybe TRBD1 (6 bases). The CDR3 totals 18 residues. V lost 2 bases to trimming and J lost 2 bases, with 18 bases between them. The V gene's germline CDR1 is SEHNR and CDR2 FQNEAQ (reference sequence). The CDR3 DNA reads as TGTGCCAGCAGCTTAATTGGGGCGCCAGGGGTCACTAATGAAAAACTGTTTTTT. It yields the protein CASSLIGAPGVTNEKLFF.

The rearrangement uses TRBV9 and TRBJ1-2; no clear D gene. Germline V CDR1 and CDR2: SGDLS, YYNGEE. Trimming cost V 0 bases and J 0 bases, with 12 bases left between them. The CDR3 spans 16 residues. CDR3 in amino acids: CASSVDARPSNYGYTF. The CDR3 DNA is TGTGCCAGCAGCGTAGACGCCAGGCCGTCTAACTATGGCTACACCTTC.

The V gene is TRBV27, the J gene TRBJ2-7, with 9 bases lining up with TRBD1. V lost 6 bases, J lost 6 bases, and 9 bases stayed unmatched. Germline loops: CDR1 MNHEY, CDR2 SMNVEV (reference sequence). The CDR3 is made up of 14 amino acids. CDR3 protein: CASSLQGARGEQYF. CDR3 coding DNA: TGTGCCAGCAGCCTACAGGGGGCGCGGGGCGAGCAGTACTTC.

The chain links TRBV3-1 (or the pseudogene TRBV3-2) to TRBJ2-3; D gene uncertain. The CDR3 covers 14 residues. Germline-derived CDR1 and CDR2 are LGHDT and YNNKEL (reference sequence). Trimming left V 1 base short and J 2 bases short, with 7 bases between. The CDR3 coding sequence is TGTGCCAGCAGCCAAGGAGGTTCCACAGATACGCAGTATTTT. Its protein is CASSQGGSTDTQYF.

The chain uses TRBV4-3 and TRBJ2-2; D unclear. This CDR3 is built from 17 residues. Germline V gene data show CDR1 as LGHNA and CDR2 as YSLEER. V was pared by 0 bases and J by 1 base, with 12 bases between. CDR3 amino acids: CASSQELVSQNTGELFF. The DNA of the CDR3 is TGCGCCAGCAGCCAAGAATTAGTTAGCCAGAACACCGGGGAGCTGTTTTTT.

The chain couples TRBV10-3 to TRBJ2-2, with 8 nucleotides matching TRBD1. Germline loops: CDR1 ENHRY, CDR2 SYGVKD. The CDR3 totals 16 residues. Trimming removed 5 bases from V and 2 bases from J; junction bases left unmatched: 7. The CDR3 protein is CAISWTGYNNTGELFF. CDR3 coding DNA: TGTGCCATCAGTTGGACAGGGTACAACAACACCGGGGAGCTGTTTTTT.

The chain joins TRBV4-1 to TRBJ1-6, with D possibly matching TRBD1 (6 bases). The V gene's germline CDR1 is MGHRA and CDR2 YSYEKL. The CDR3 covers 14 residues. V lost 0 bases and J lost 14, with 14 bases in between. The CDR3 DNA reads TGCGCCAGCAGCCAAGAAAACAGGGTAGTGGCCCTCCACTTT. Its protein is CASSQENRVVALHF.

This sequence joins TRBV7-6 and TRBJ2-1; D is perhaps TRBD2 (5 bases). The length of the CDR3 is 13 residues. Germline CDR1 is SGHVS and CDR2 is FNYEAQ. V lost 4 bases and J lost 10, with 14 bases in between. The CDR3 loop is CASSSRTRLEQFF. CDR3 bases: TGTGCCAGCAGCTCCCGAACTAGACTGGAGCAGTTCTTC.

The chain employs TRBV12-3 or TRBV12-4 and TRBJ2-7; perhaps TRBD1 as D (5 bases). V lost 0 bases and J lost 3, with 6 bases in between. The CDR3 totals 13 residues. The DNA for the CDR3 is TGTGCCAGCAGTTTAGCAGGGGACTACGAGCAGTACTTC. Translated: CASSLAGDYEQYF.

Comments on this clone: Distinct nucleotide sequences in the sample also encode this CDR3. The chain recombines TRBV5-8 with TRBJ1-6, with 7 bases matching TRBD1. CDR1 is SGHTS and CDR2 is YDEGEE in the germline V gene. The CDR3 covers 14 residues. The V segment lost 2 bases and the J segment 5 bases; nucleotides outside the gene matches: 1. The CDR3 DNA sequence: TGTGCCAGCAGCTTCAGGGGGGATAATTCACCCCTCCACTTT. Translation gives CASSFRGDNSPLHF.

The V call is TRBV9, the J call TRBJ2-1, with 11 bases fitting TRBD2. Germline V gene data show CDR1 as SGDLS and CDR2 as YYNGEE. The length of the CDR3 is 13 residues. Trimming cost V 0 bases and J 14 bases; bases outside gene matches: 4. The CDR3 DNA follows: TGTGCCAGCAGCGTAGGGCTAGCGGGGGGCGAGTTCTTC. Protein: CASSVGLAGGEFF.

V usage is TRBV11-2 and J usage is TRBJ2-1; the match to TRBD2 covers 8 bases. V gave up 4 bases and J gave up 12 bases; unmatched junction bases: 8. The CDR3 length is 13 residues. Germline V gene lookup returns CDR1 SGHAT and CDR2 FQNNGV. In DNA, the CDR3 is TGTGCCAGCAGCTCCCGGGGGGGAACGTCGCAGTTCTTC. Amino acids: CASSSRGGTSQFF.

The genes are TRBV7-3 and TRBJ2-7; 11 nucleotides line up with TRBD1. This CDR3 is 14 amino acids long. V lost 5 bases, J lost 9 bases, and 9 bases stayed unmatched. CDR1 SGHTA and CDR2 FQGTGA come from the germline V gene. The CDR3 spells CASSTGQGETRQYF. Written as DNA, the CDR3 is TGTGCCAGCAGCACGGGACAGGGGGAGACACGGCAGTACTTC.

The chain employs TRBV10-2 and TRBJ1-1; 7 positions agree with TRBD1. V shed 6 bases and J 6 bases; nucleotides not matched to a gene: 10. The CDR3 consists of 14 residues. In germline, CDR1 is WSHSY, CDR2 SAAADI. CDR3: CASRDRSESSEAFF. CDR3 bases: TGCGCCAGCAGGGACAGGTCAGAGTCCTCTGAAGCTTTCTTT.

The chain recombines TRBV6-1 with TRBJ1-6, with D possibly TRBD1 on 6 matching bases. The CDR3 runs 17 residues. CDR1 is MNHNS and CDR2 is SASEGT in the germline V gene. Trimming pared 2 bases from V and 0 bases from J, leaving 11 bases between. The CDR3 bases are TGTGCCAGCAGTGAATCGGGACATAGCTCCTATAATTCACCCCTCCACTTT. Translated: CASSESGHSSYNSPLHF.

This clone was detected once. The chain couples TRBV15 to TRBJ2-4, with 14 bases lining up with TRBD2. Germline CDR1 reads LNHNV; CDR2 reads YYDKDF (reference sequence). Losses at the gene ends were 0 bases for V and 7 bases for J; bases not matched to a gene: 8. CDR3 length equals 18 residues. The CDR3 loop reads CATSRDRLAGGLGNIQYF. The CDR3 nucleotides are TGTGCCACCAGCAGAGATCGACTAGCGGGAGGGCTAGGGAACATTCAGTACTTC.